These 26 T cell receptor beta chains were all obtained from the same sample, sequenced in a study of blood T cell repertoires in COVID-19. Libraries were prepared by immunoSEQ multiplex PCR; TCRdb keeps only in-frame clonotypes and omits some of them. The sample includes 45,000 to 50,000 clones, 86% of them seen just once. The sample taken for sequencing was peripheral blood. These receptor sequences come from a human donor in a cohort sampled during active COVID-19.

This chain uses TRBV19 with TRBJ2-7; 13 bases match TRBD2. The CDR3 is 14 amino acids. Trimming at V came to 11 bases and at J to 6 bases, leaving 10 bases not matched to a gene. Germline V CDR1 and CDR2: LNHDA, SQIVND (reference sequence). CDR3 loop: CASSTSGGAGEQYF. Written as DNA, the CDR3 is TGTGCCTCCTCAACTAGCGGGGGGGCCGGCGAGCAGTACTTC.

The chain couples TRBV2 to TRBJ1-5; D is possibly TRBD1 (5 bases). The CDR3 totals 14 residues. Deletions cut 6 bases from V and 5 bases from J, with 14 bases between. Germline V gene sequence: CDR1 SNHLY, CDR2 FYNNEI. The CDR3 here is CASRPDGDYQPQHF. The CDR3 region has the DNA TGTGCCAGCAGACCCGACGGGGACTATCAGCCCCAGCATTTT.

By sample fraction, this clone is medium-sized. The CDR3 DNA reads TGTGCCTGGACCTCGGGACTTCCGTATGGCTACACCTTC. Its protein product is CAWTSGLPYGYTF. The chain combines TRBV30 with TRBJ1-2; D may be TRBD1 (5 bases). V lost 4 bases and J 5 bases, leaving 14 bases between the germline ends. This CDR3 has 13 amino acids. Germline V gives CDR1 GTSNPN, CDR2 SVGIG (reference sequence).

This rearrangement joins TRBV4-2 to TRBJ2-1; 8 positions agree with TRBD2. Germline CDR1 reads LGHNA; CDR2 reads YNFKEQ. CDR3 length: 15 residues. The V gene end was trimmed by 1 base and the J gene end by 5 bases; junction bases not matched to a gene: 4. The CDR3 region has the DNA TGTGCCAGCAGCCAAGCCGGGACTAGTGACAATGAGCAGTTCTTC. Protein sequence: CASSQAGTSDNEQFF.

V is TRBV5-1 and J is TRBJ1-2, with D possibly TRBD1 on 6 matching bases. Germline-derived CDR1 and CDR2 are SGHRS and YFSETQ. V lost 3 bases, J lost 0 bases, and 15 bases lay in between. There are 16 residues in the CDR3. In nucleotides, the CDR3 is TGCGCCAGCAGCTCCCTCCAGGGGCCAACTAACTATGGCTACACCTTC. Residues: CASSSLQGPTNYGYTF.

The chain is built from TRBV7-8 and TRBJ1-4; D unresolved. The ends were cut back, 5 bases at V and 0 bases at J, with 16 bases in the middle. CDR1 and CDR2 (germline): SGHVS, FQNEAQ. The CDR3 is made up of 17 amino acids. CDR3 DNA: TGTGCCAGCAGCCGCGATAGACCAGGATCAACTAATGAAAAACTGTTTTTT. Amino acid sequence: CASSRDRPGSTNEKLFF.

This clone came up once. The rearrangement uses TRBV6-5 and TRBJ2-2, with D possibly TRBD2 on 6 matching bases. Germline-derived CDR1 and CDR2 are MNHEY and SVGAGI. V was cut by 8 bases and J by 4 bases, with 8 bases left in between. This CDR3 has 12 residues. CDR3 region: CASGRGTGELFF. The CDR3 nucleotides are TGTGCCAGCGGGCGGGGCACCGGGGAGCTGTTTTTT.

This rearrangement joins TRBV27 to TRBJ2-5; maybe TRBD2 (8 bases). With 6 bases removed from V and 7 bases from J, the gap between germline ends came to 21 bases. There are 15 residues in the CDR3. Germline V lookup: CDR1 MNHEY, CDR2 SMNVEV (reference sequence). CDR3 amino acids: CASSFGRGLGGTQYF. The CDR3 coding sequence is TGTGCCAGCAGCTTCGGGAGGGGGCTGGGTGGGACCCAGTACTTC.

The J gene is TRBJ2-7, the V gene TRBV5-1; 8 nucleotides agree with TRBD1. V lost 0 bases, J lost 6 bases, and 5 bases stayed unmatched. The germline V gene encodes CDR1 SGHRS and CDR2 YFSETQ. The CDR3 length is 14 residues. The CDR3 nucleotides read TGCGCCAGCAGCTTGGGGGCAGGGGGCAGCGAGCAGTACTTC. Protein sequence: CASSLGAGGSEQYF.

The V gene is TRBV11-2, the J gene TRBJ1-4, with D tentatively TRBD1 (6 bases). V dropped 6 bases and J dropped 0 bases, with 14 bases sitting between them. The CDR3 has 16 amino acids. CDR1 is SGHAT and CDR2 is FQNNGV in the germline V gene. The CDR3 is CASSPGHFATNEKLFF. In DNA, the CDR3 is TGTGCCAGCAGTCCGGGACATTTTGCAACTAATGAAAAACTGTTTTTT. The full variable domain, with the rest looked up from reference TRBV11-2 and TRBJ1-4, is EAGVAQSPRYKIIEKRQSVAFWCNPISGHATLYWYQQILGQGPKLLIQFQNNGVVDDSQLPKDRFSAERLKGVDSTLKIQPAKLEDSAVYLCASSPGHFATNEKLFFGSGTQLSVL.

The chain links TRBV2 to TRBJ2-7; 8 nucleotides agree with TRBD1. The germline V gene encodes CDR1 SNHLY and CDR2 FYNNEI. CDR3 length: 14 amino acids. J was trimmed by 2 bases and V by 5 bases; bases with no gene match: 5. The CDR3 protein is CASSQGTGTYEQYF. DNA for the CDR3: TGTGCCAGCAGTCAGGGGACAGGTACCTACGAGCAGTACTTC.

This rearrangement joins TRBV30 to TRBJ1-6, with 10 bases identical to TRBD1. V lost 3 bases and J lost 6; bases outside the gene matches: 5. CDR3 length: 15 amino acids. The germline gives CDR1 GTSNPN, CDR2 SVGIG (reference sequence). In DNA form, the CDR3 reads TGTGCCTGGAGGAGGGACAGGGGAGCTAATTCACCCCTCCACTTT. Its protein is CAWRRDRGANSPLHF.

The V and J genes are TRBV15 and TRBJ1-1; 7 nucleotides align to TRBD1. The CDR3 contains 15 residues. V lost 0 bases to trimming and J lost 1 base; unmatched junction nucleotides: 2. The germline V gene has CDR1 LNHNV and CDR2 YYDKDF (reference sequence). The CDR3 region is CATSRERTGNTEAFF. The CDR3 nucleotides are TGTGCCACCAGCAGAGAGAGGACAGGGAACACTGAAGCTTTCTTT.

CDR3 region: CAGQGLLYEQYF. The CDR3 coding sequence is TGTGCCGGCCAGGGGCTATTATACGAGCAGTACTTC. The rearrangement links TRBV6-5 to TRBJ2-7, with TRBD1 as a possible D gene (6 bases). The CDR3 spans 12 residues. CDR1 and CDR2 from the germline V gene are MNHEY and SVGAGI. The ends were cut back, 11 bases at V and 4 bases at J, with 15 bases in the middle.

The rearrangement links TRBV5-1 to TRBJ2-1; 9 bases line up with TRBD1. Trimming cost V 1 base and J 0 bases; bases outside gene matches: 11. The CDR3 sequence is 19 residues long. Looked up from germline, CDR1 is SGHRS and CDR2 is YFSETQ. The CDR3 here is CASSLFGTGLNSSYNEQFF. The CDR3 DNA reads as TGCGCCAGCAGCTTGTTTGGGACAGGGTTAAATAGCTCCTACAATGAGCAGTTCTTC.

This clone was counted between two and nine times. This chain links TRBV4-3 with TRBJ2-1; 8 bases map to TRBD2. The germline gives CDR1 LGHNA, CDR2 YSLEER. Losses at the gene ends were 0 bases for V and 4 bases for J; bases not matched to a gene: 2. CDR3 length equals 15 residues. CDR3 sequence reads: CASSQDGTRYNEQFF. For the CDR3, the DNA is TGCGCCAGCAGCCAAGATGGGACTAGGTACAATGAGCAGTTCTTC.

The rearrangement uses TRBV5-1 and TRBJ2-7; the D gene is possibly TRBD2 (6 bases). The length of the CDR3 is 15 residues. The V and J ends lost 1 base and 7 bases respectively, with 18 bases between them. Per germline, CDR1 SGHRS and CDR2 YFSETQ. CDR3 in DNA: TGCGCCAGCAGCTTGTCAGGTGGAGGGCCCGCGGAGCAGTACTTC. Encoded protein: CASSLSGGGPAEQYF.

This clone was seen a single time. This chain joins TRBV6-4 and TRBJ1-5, with D unresolved. Trimming removed 8 bases at V and 0 bases at J, with 14 bases between. The CDR3 loop spans 15 amino acids. Germline lookup yields CDR1 MRHNA and CDR2 SNTAGT. The CDR3 loop is CASGRKNYSNQPQHF. For the CDR3, the DNA is TGTGCCAGCGGGAGGAAGAACTATAGCAATCAGCCCCAGCATTTT.

The chain recombines TRBV6-4 with TRBJ2-3, with a weak D call TRBD1 (5 bases). This CDR3 has 18 residues. V was cut by 0 bases and J by 3 bases, with 19 bases left in between. Looked up from germline, CDR1 is MRHNA and CDR2 is SNTAGT. The CDR3 region is CASSDSGRARAVTDTQYF. The CDR3 coding sequence is TGTGCCAGCAGTGACTCGGGCAGGGCAAGGGCAGTGACAGATACGCAGTATTTT.

This clone appeared once. This chain connects TRBV5-4 to TRBJ1-1; 8 bases match TRBD1. Losses at the gene ends were 0 bases for V and 2 bases for J; bases not matched to a gene: 6. Germline V lookup: CDR1 SGHNT, CDR2 YYREEE (reference sequence). The CDR3 runs 16 residues. The CDR3 reads CASSLDPGTGNTEAFF. CDR3 bases: TGTGCCAGCAGCTTGGACCCCGGGACAGGAAACACTGAAGCTTTCTTT.

The DNA of the CDR3 is TGTGCCAGCAGTTGGGGCCAGGGGATGTGGGAGACCCAGTACTTC. It yields the protein CASSWGQGMWETQYF. V usage is TRBV27 and J usage is TRBJ2-5; weak D call: TRBD1 (6 bases). V lost 4 bases and J lost 5, with 17 bases in between. This CDR3 spans 15 amino acids. Germline V CDR1 and CDR2: MNHEY, SMNVEV (reference sequence).

This chain links TRBV24-1 with TRBJ2-5; no reliable D call. Per germline, CDR1 KGHDR and CDR2 SFDVKD. Trimming removed 0 bases at V and 3 bases at J, with 4 bases between. This CDR3 has 13 residues. CDR3 nucleotide sequence: TGTGCCACCAGTGATTTGACAGAAGAGACCCAGTACTTC. It translates to CATSDLTEETQYF.

The chain uses TRBV6-4 and TRBJ1-2, with D possibly being TRBD1 (5 bases). The germline CDR1 and CDR2 sequences are MRHNA and SNTAGT. The CDR3 length is 15 residues. V gave up 0 bases and J gave up 3 bases, with 11 bases separating them. The DNA of the CDR3 is TGTGCCAGCAGTGACTCCAACAGGCTCTACTATGGCTACACCTTC. Residues: CASSDSNRLYYGYTF.

In nucleotides, the CDR3 is TGTGCCAGCAGCGTAGACAGGGGGCTCGGGGGCTACACCTTC. Protein: CASSVDRGLGGYTF. This chain connects TRBV9 to TRBJ1-2; the match to TRBD1 covers 9 bases. CDR1 is SGDLS and CDR2 is YYNGEE in the germline V gene. V shed 0 bases and J 8 bases; nucleotides not matched to a gene: 5. This CDR3 has 14 amino acids.

The chain is built from TRBV30 and TRBJ2-5, with 15 positions matching TRBD2. Germline lookup yields CDR1 GTSNPN and CDR2 SVGIG (reference sequence). V trimming: 3 bases; J trimming: 2 bases; junction bases outside the gene matches: 7. This CDR3 spans 17 amino acids. The CDR3 sequence: CAWSGPGLAGGQETQYF. The CDR3 region has the DNA TGTGCCTGGAGCGGCCCGGGACTAGCGGGGGGACAAGAGACCCAGTACTTC.

The gene calls are TRBV12-3 or TRBV12-4 and TRBJ2-1, with 8 nucleotides matching TRBD1. The CDR3 totals 13 residues. The V segment lost 6 bases and the J segment 5 bases; nucleotides outside the gene matches: 3. CDR3 region: CASSHRGNNEQFF. In nucleotides, the CDR3 is TGTGCCAGCAGCCACAGGGGGAACAATGAGCAGTTCTTC.